The 32 T cell receptor beta chains listed next were all sequenced from one sample in a study of blood T cell repertoires in COVID-19. Sequencing was performed with immunoSEQ multiplex PCR; in TCRdb, only in-frame clones are kept and a portion is missing. The table records about 75,000 clones, around 89% of them present only once. The material sequenced was peripheral blood. Receptors were obtained from a human donor in a cohort sampled during active COVID-19.

The V call is TRBV7-9, the J call TRBJ1-1; D may be TRBD1 (5 bases). The CDR3 spans 15 residues. The V end lost 4 bases, the J end lost 2 bases, and 14 bases lay between the germline ends. Germline V gene lookup returns CDR1 SEHNR and CDR2 FQNEAQ (reference sequence). The CDR3 loop is CASSYWLGENTEAFF. The CDR3, as DNA: TGTGCCAGCAGCTACTGGTTAGGGGAAAACACTGAAGCTTTCTTT. Full variable domain (outside the CDR3, taken from reference TRBV7-9 and TRBJ1-1): DTGVSQNPRHKITKRGQNVTFRCDPISEHNRLYWYRQTLGQGPEFLTYFQNEAQLEKSRLLSDRFSAERPKGSFSTLEIQRTEQGDSAMYLCASSYWLGENTEAFFGQGTRLTVV.

The chain has TRBV6-5 and TRBJ2-5; 8 nucleotides agree with TRBD1. The CDR3 spans 14 residues. CDR1 and CDR2 from the germline V gene are MNHEY and SVGAGI. The trim removed 2 bases at V and 7 bases at J, leaving 6 bases unmatched. This CDR3 reads CASSYRDRLGTQYF. CDR3 coding DNA: TGTGCCAGCAGTTACCGGGACAGGCTGGGGACCCAGTACTTC.

This chain links TRBV7-2 with TRBJ2-5; the D gene is possibly TRBD1 (6 bases). CDR1 and CDR2 from the germline V gene are SGHTA and FQGNSA. V was pared by 5 bases and J by 5 bases, with 15 bases between. This CDR3 is built from 14 residues. For the CDR3, the DNA is TGTGCCAGCAGCACAGGGACGAGGCGGGAGACCCAGTACTTC. Translation gives CASSTGTRRETQYF.

J is TRBJ2-1 and V is TRBV4-1; 15 nucleotides align to TRBD2. The CDR3 has 17 amino acids. Trimming cost V 0 bases and J 12 bases; bases outside gene matches: 9. Germline values: CDR1 MGHRA, CDR2 YSYEKL. The CDR3 bases are TGCGCCAGCAGCCAAGATTCCCGGACTAGCGGGAGGGTCGGGCAGTTCTTC. This sequence encodes CASSQDSRTSGRVGQFF.

This clone was seen only a few times. J is TRBJ1-5 and V is TRBV6-2 or TRBV6-3, with D possibly being TRBD1 (5 bases). V lost 6 bases to trimming and J lost 10 bases, with 13 bases between them. This CDR3 is 12 amino acids long. Germline V gene sequence: CDR1 MNHEY, CDR2 SVGEGT. The CDR3 is CASSSLGGPQHF. Here the CDR3 DNA reads TGTGCCAGCAGCTCCCTGGGGGGACCCCAGCATTTT.

The chain couples TRBV28 to TRBJ1-4; D gene uncertain. Germline V CDR1 and CDR2: MDHEN, SYDVKM. This CDR3 is built from 15 residues. V was pared by 6 bases and J by 3 bases, with 14 bases between. The CDR3 sequence is CASRPPLEANEKLFF. CDR3 in DNA: TGTGCCAGCAGGCCACCTTTGGAGGCTAATGAAAAACTGTTTTTT.

The rearrangement uses TRBV7-9 and TRBJ2-7, with TRBD2 matching 8 bases. The CDR3 is 14 amino acids. CDR1 and CDR2 from the germline V gene are SEHNR and FQNEAQ (reference sequence). The V segment lost 5 bases and the J segment 5 bases; nucleotides outside the gene matches: 8. This chain's CDR3 is CASSPFRGGDEQYF. The CDR3 bases are TGTGCCAGCAGCCCCTTCCGGGGGGGGGACGAGCAGTACTTC.

The CDR3: CASSLSFTLNTQYF. DNA of the CDR3: TGTGCCAGCAGCTTGTCGTTCACTCTAAATACGCAGTATTTT. The chain combines TRBV5-4 with TRBJ2-3; D uncertain. Trimming pared 1 base from V and 7 bases from J, leaving 13 bases between. The germline CDR1 and CDR2 sequences are SGHNT and YYREEE (reference sequence). The CDR3 spans 14 residues.

The chain recombines TRBV27 with TRBJ1-3, with D maybe TRBD1 (5 bases). The CDR3 runs to 18 residues. Germline loops: CDR1 MNHEY, CDR2 SMNVEV (reference sequence). Trimming stripped 3 bases from V and 0 bases from J, with 18 bases between. For the CDR3, the DNA is TGTGCCAGCAGTTTGTGGGGCCCAGCGAGCCCCTCTGGAAACACCATATATTTT. Translating gives CASSLWGPASPSGNTIYF.

This clone came up a few times. The chain carries TRBV2 and TRBJ2-5; D may be TRBD1 (6 bases). The CDR3 contains 16 residues. Germline CDR1 is SNHLY and CDR2 is FYNNEI. Trimming left V 2 bases short and J 5 bases short, with 18 bases between. This CDR3 is CASSEFGGPDRETQYF. CDR3 nucleotide sequence: TGTGCCAGCAGTGAATTTGGGGGCCCTGACCGGGAGACCCAGTACTTC.

This chain joins TRBV2 and TRBJ1-2; 9 bases match TRBD1. Germline assignment: CDR1 SNHLY and CDR2 FYNNEI. The trim removed 6 bases at V and 5 bases at J, leaving 7 bases unmatched. The CDR3 is made up of 14 amino acids. The CDR3 DNA reads TGTGCCAGCAGCGACTTGGACAGGGGATATGGCTACACCTTC. Its translation is CASSDLDRGYGYTF. The variable domain in full, completed from reference TRBV2 and TRBJ1-2, reads EPEVTQTPSHQVTQMGQEVILRCVPISNHLYFYWYRQILGQKVEFLVSFYNNEISEKSEIFDDQFSVERPDGSNFTLKIRSTKLEDSAMYFCASSDLDRGYGYTFGSGTRLTVV.

V usage is TRBV7-9 and J usage is TRBJ1-1, with 7 bases lining up with TRBD1. This CDR3 comprises 15 residues. V lost 5 bases and J lost 8; bases outside the gene matches: 14. CDR1 and CDR2 from the germline V gene are SEHNR and FQNEAQ (reference sequence). CDR3 protein: CASSPPGGQGREAFF. CDR3 coding DNA: TGTGCCAGCAGCCCACCAGGGGGGCAGGGTAGGGAAGCTTTCTTT.

The chain employs TRBV9 and TRBJ2-2; 9 bases match TRBD2. V shed 4 bases, J shed 5 bases, and the junction held 6 bases outside the gene matches. The CDR3 totals 15 residues. From germline, CDR1 is SGDLS and CDR2 YYNGEE. As DNA, the CDR3 is TGTGCCAGCAGCCTTAGCGGGAGTTCGACCGGGGAGCTGTTTTTT. Its translation: CASSLSGSSTGELFF. The complete variable domain, with remaining parts taken from reference TRBV9 and TRBJ2-2, reads DSGVTQTPKHLITATGQRVTLRCSPRSGDLSVYWYQQSLDQGLQFLIQYYNGEERAKGNILERFSAQQFPDLHSELNLSSLELGDSALYFCASSLSGSSTGELFFGEGSRLTVL.

V gene TRBV23-1 combines with J gene TRBJ1-5; 9 bases agree with TRBD1. TRBV23-1 qualifies as an ORF whose function is uncertain. This CDR3 has 15 residues. Trimming cost V 2 bases and J 5 bases; bases outside gene matches: 4. The CDR3 loop reads CASSQPGDRDQPQHF. DNA of the CDR3: TGCGCCAGCAGTCAACCGGGGGACAGGGATCAGCCCCAGCATTTT.

This sequence joins TRBV2 and TRBJ2-7; 10 bases are shared with TRBD1. The trim removed 7 bases at V and 7 bases at J, leaving 10 bases unmatched. Germline V gene lookup returns CDR1 SNHLY and CDR2 FYNNEI. The CDR3 runs to 14 residues. As DNA, the CDR3 is TGTGCCAGCACCCCCCGACAGGGGGCGGTGGAGCAGTACTTC. It translates to CASTPRQGAVEQYF.

The rearrangement uses TRBV9 and TRBJ2-3, with 9 bases matching TRBD2. The trim removed 4 bases at V and 3 bases at J, leaving 9 bases unmatched. The CDR3 is 16 amino acids. CDR1 is SGDLS and CDR2 is YYNGEE in the germline V gene. The CDR3 protein is CASSTLGLAGTDTQYF. CDR3 DNA: TGTGCCAGCAGCACCTTGGGACTAGCAGGGACAGATACGCAGTATTTT.

The chain links TRBV11-2 to TRBJ1-2; D not certain. Germline CDR1 is SGHAT and CDR2 is FQNNGV. The CDR3 extends over 13 amino acids. Trimming removed 2 bases at V and 2 bases at J, with 6 bases between. Here the CDR3 reads CASSLSKNYGYTF. The CDR3 nucleotides are TGTGCCAGCAGCTTATCAAAAAACTATGGCTACACCTTC.

The CDR3 nucleotides read TGCGCCACCATGGGACTAGCGGGGGGGCCCGTGGAGTACGAGCAGTACTTC. This translates into CATMGLAGGPVEYEQYF. The genes are TRBV10-2 and TRBJ2-7; TRBD2 matches 16 bases. V lost 10 bases and J lost 4; bases outside the gene matches: 13. Germline-derived CDR1 and CDR2 are WSHSY and SAAADI. The CDR3 runs to 17 residues.

The V and J genes are TRBV7-6 and TRBJ2-7; TRBD1 might be the D (6 bases). Germline CDR1 and CDR2: SGHVS and FNYEAQ. The V end was cut by 1 base, the J end by 2 bases, with 12 bases between. This CDR3 has 15 amino acids. CDR3 nucleotides: TGTGCCAGCAGCTTAGGGACCAGGGGTGCCTACGAGCAGTACTTC. Translated: CASSLGTRGAYEQYF.

The V gene is TRBV5-1, the J gene TRBJ2-7; TRBD2 agrees at 13 bases. The J segment lost 4 bases and the V segment lost 4 bases, leaving 11 bases of the junction unmatched. The CDR3 runs 17 residues. CDR1 and CDR2 (germline): SGHRS, YFSETQ. CDR3 sequence (DNA): TGCGCCAGCAGCACAGTAGCCGGGACTAGCGGGATATACGAGCAGTACTTC. Translating gives CASSTVAGTSGIYEQYF.

The genes are TRBV7-2 and TRBJ2-2; perhaps TRBD2 as D (7 bases). V was pared by 0 bases and J by 4 bases, with 18 bases between. The CDR3 is made up of 18 amino acids. Germline V gene lookup returns CDR1 SGHTA and CDR2 FQGNSA. The CDR3 spells CASSLAPWGGAVTGELFF. CDR3 DNA: TGTGCCAGCAGCTTAGCGCCTTGGGGGGGGGCCGTCACCGGGGAGCTGTTTTTT. Full variable domain (outside the CDR3, taken from reference TRBV7-2 and TRBJ2-2): GAGVSQSPSNKVTEKGKDVELRCDPISGHTALYWYRQSLGQGLEFLIYFQGNSAPDKSGLPSDRFSAERTGGSVSTLTIQRTQQEDSAVYLCASSLAPWGGAVTGELFFGEGSRLTVL.

V usage is TRBV27 and J usage is TRBJ1-6, with a possible D match to TRBD1 (5 bases). CDR3 length: 14 amino acids. Germline CDR1 is MNHEY and CDR2 is SMNVEV (reference sequence). The V and J ends lost 6 bases and 8 bases respectively, with 14 bases between them. As DNA, the CDR3 is TGTGCCAGCAGGCCGGGGGTGGAGGATTCACCCCTCCACTTT. Amino acid sequence: CASRPGVEDSPLHF.

V is TRBV7-6 and J is TRBJ1-2, with TRBD1 matching 7 bases. V lost 1 base, J lost 6 bases, and 14 bases stayed unmatched. This CDR3 is built from 17 residues. Germline-derived CDR1 and CDR2 are SGHVS and FNYEAQ. CDR3 bases: TGTGCCAGCAGCTTAGTAGTCACAACAGGGGACGATAATGGCTACACCTTC. Translation gives CASSLVVTTGDDNGYTF.

This sequence joins TRBV2 and TRBJ2-7, with D perhaps matching TRBD1 (6 bases). CDR3 length: 12 residues. CDR1 and CDR2 (germline): SNHLY, FYNNEI. With 5 bases removed from V and 2 bases from J, the gap between germline ends came to 7 bases. CDR3 nucleotides: TGTGCCAGCAGTCAGGGGCCCTACGAGCAGTACTTC. Translating it yields CASSQGPYEQYF.

The rearrangement uses TRBV4-3 and TRBJ2-1; TRBD1 matches 8 bases. CDR3 length equals 15 residues. Germline loops: CDR1 LGHNA, CDR2 YSLEER. Trimming at V came to 0 bases and at J to 8 bases, leaving 6 bases not matched to a gene. CDR3 DNA sequence: TGCGCCAGCAGCCAAGATAACAGGGGGTATGATGAGCAGTTCTTC. Its translation is CASSQDNRGYDEQFF.

The chain recombines TRBV18 with TRBJ2-1; 11 bases align to TRBD2. The germline V gene encodes CDR1 KGHSH and CDR2 LQKENI. The CDR3 is 14 amino acids. The V and J ends lost 4 bases and 7 bases, in that order; junction bases with no gene match: 3. CDR3 loop: CASSHGTSGNEQFF. The CDR3 nucleotides are TGTGCCAGCTCACACGGGACTAGCGGAAATGAGCAGTTCTTC.

The DNA for the CDR3 is TGTGCCAGCAGCTTAAAGGTAAGACACCCCCTCCCACCCCTCCACTTT. This sequence encodes CASSLKVRHPLPPLHF. The chain couples TRBV7-8 to TRBJ1-6; D is unresolved. The germline V gene encodes CDR1 SGHVS and CDR2 FQNEAQ. V was cut by 2 bases and J by 11 bases, with 19 bases left in between. CDR3 length: 16 residues.

The V call is TRBV15, the J call TRBJ1-4; no reliable D call. Trimming shortened V by 1 base and J by 1 base, and 7 bases separated the two germline ends. This CDR3 spans 15 amino acids. Germline values: CDR1 LNHNV, CDR2 YYDKDF (reference sequence). The chain's CDR3 is CATSRAVKTNEKLFF. As DNA, the CDR3 is TGTGCCACCAGCAGAGCGGTGAAAACTAATGAAAAACTGTTTTTT.

The rearrangement links TRBV10-3 to TRBJ1-6; D might be TRBD1 (6 bases). There are 15 residues in the CDR3. Germline CDR1 and CDR2: ENHRY and SYGVKD. V was trimmed by 10 bases and J by 4 bases, leaving 17 bases between them. CDR3 loop: CATKGHSAYNSPLHF. CDR3 DNA sequence: TGTGCCACCAAGGGACACTCGGCTTATAATTCACCCCTCCACTTT.

The V and J genes are TRBV18 and TRBJ1-1; 10 bases are shared with TRBD1. V lost 4 bases, J lost 4 bases, and 6 bases stayed unmatched. This CDR3 is 15 amino acids long. The V gene's germline CDR1 is KGHSH and CDR2 LQKENI. The DNA of the CDR3 is TGTGCCAGCTCACTCGCGGGACAGGGGAGCACTGAAGCTTTCTTT. Translated: CASSLAGQGSTEAFF.

This clone was detected a few times. The chain combines TRBV18 with TRBJ1-1; TRBD1 aligns across 8 bases. J was trimmed by 1 base and V by 4 bases; bases with no gene match: 8. The CDR3 extends over 16 amino acids. The germline gives CDR1 KGHSH, CDR2 LQKENI. This chain's CDR3 is CASSLMGGQENTEAFF. CDR3 bases: TGTGCCAGCTCACTAATGGGGGGACAGGAGAACACTGAAGCTTTCTTT.

The V call is TRBV7-2, the J call TRBJ1-6; unclear D gene. Germline V gene lookup returns CDR1 SGHTA and CDR2 FQGNSA. The CDR3 covers 15 residues. V lost 1 base and J lost 7, with 11 bases in between. The CDR3 protein is CASSLGRVGNSPLHF. The CDR3 coding sequence is TGTGCCAGCAGCTTAGGGAGGGTGGGGAATTCACCCCTCCACTTT.